The text below deals with one T cell receptor (beta chain). Its antigen remains unidentified. The method was immunoSEQ multiplex PCR; TCRdb's version includes in-frame clones alone and lacks a portion of them. The sample lists 100,000 to 150,000 clones, over 85% occurring once. These data belong to a study of cytomegalovirus exposure and HLA in healthy donors. Germline V lookup: CDR1 SGHTA, CDR2 FQGNSA. The CDR3 runs to 15 residues. V lost 1 base to trimming and J lost 3 bases; unmatched junction nucleotides: 3. Study-level results: It was reported that the classifier diagnosed cytomegalovirus status with high specificity and sensitivity in both the original and validation cohorts. The authors listed some 150 TCR beta chains as cytomegalovirus-associated. As confirmed in vitro, a few CMV-associated chains were specific for CMV antigens.

The donors were part of the 120-subject validation cohort, which stood apart from the roughly 730-subject first cohort. The receptor's source is a man younger than 45 in good health and CMV-seronegative. V usage is TRBV7-2 and J usage is TRBJ2-5; 9 bases line up with TRBD1. The source material was PBMCs. CDR3 in amino acids: CASSLVGTGKETQYF. CDR3 nucleotides: TGTGCCAGCAGCTTAGTCGGGACAGGGAAAGAGACCCAGTACTTC.